These T cell receptor beta chains were read from a single sample in a study of blood T cell repertoires in COVID-19. Repertoires were generated with immunoSEQ multiplex PCR, while TCRdb's copy carries only in-frame clones and drops some. The sample lists some 390,000 clones, roughly 90% occurring once. The sample comprised PBMCs or T cells enriched from blood (not recorded which). The source is a woman in her 30s who had recovered from COVID-19. The CDR3 runs from the conserved cysteine through the conserved F or W. The D gene is left open where the match is weak.

v_call	j_call	d_call	cdr3_nt	cdr3_aa
TRBV11-3	TRBJ1-1	NA	TGTGCCAGCAGCTCCTCAGGGAACACTGAAGCTTTCTTT	CASSSSGNTEAFF
TRBV7-8	TRBJ2-7	TRBD2	TGTGCCAGCAGCGCCTGGACTAGCGGGGAGCAGTACTTC	CASSAWTSGEQYF
TRBV3-1/TRBV3-2	TRBJ2-7	TRBD2	TGTGCCAGCAGCCCCCCGGGGGGTTCCGCCTACGAGCAGTACTTC	CASSPPGGSAYEQYF
TRBV30	TRBJ1-2	TRBD1	TGTGCCTGGAGTGTAACAGGGGGCTACTATGGCTACACCTTC	CAWSVTGGYYGYTF
TRBV5-1	TRBJ1-3	NA	TGCGCCAGCAGCTTGACAGGGGGAAACACCATATATTTT	CASSLTGGNTIYF
TRBV19	TRBJ2-1	NA	TGTGCCAGTAGTATGATTGCGGATCCCTACAATGAGCAGTTCTTC	CASSMIADPYNEQFF
TRBV6-5	TRBJ1-4	NA	TGTGCCAGCAGTAGGCCCGGGGGGAAGGAAAAACTGTTTTTT	CASSRPGGKEKLFF
TRBV24-1	TRBJ1-2	TRBD1	TGTGCCACCTCGGACAGGGGATATGGCTACACCTTC	CATSDRGYGYTF
TRBV4-1	TRBJ1-1	NA	TGCGCCAGCAGCCAAGGTTTAGGGGTCACTGAAGCTTTCTTT	CASSQGLGVTEAFF
TRBV9	TRBJ2-3	NA	TGTGCCAGCAGCCCCCACCCGGGACTCGGCACAGATACGCAGTATTTT	CASSPHPGLGTDTQYF
TRBV11-2	TRBJ1-2	TRBD1	TGTGCCAGCAGCTCCCCGACAGGGGGAGGTGGCTACACCTTC	CASSSPTGGGGYTF
TRBV7-2	TRBJ1-1	NA	TGTGCCAGCAGCAGCCCTTACACTGAAGCTTTCTTT	CASSSPYTEAFF
TRBV15	TRBJ1-1	NA	TGTGCCACCAGCAGAGAACAGCTCACTGAAGCTTTCTTT	CATSREQLTEAFF
TRBV24-1	TRBJ2-3	NA	TGTGCCACCAGTCCGCAGAGCACAGATACGCAGTATTTT	CATSPQSTDTQYF
TRBV28	TRBJ1-6	TRBD1	TGTGCCAGCAGTTTCGGGACAGCCCGTCCCCTCCACTTT	CASSFGTARPLHF
TRBV30	TRBJ2-6	TRBD1	TGTGCCTACACACAGGGGGCGAAATGGAGAGGGGCCAACGTCCTGACTTTC	CAYTQGAKWRGANVLTF
TRBV19	TRBJ1-5	NA	TGTGCCAGTAGGACCCGGGTGGAGCAGCCCCAGCATTTT	CASRTRVEQPQHF
TRBV13	TRBJ2-7	TRBD2	TGTGCCAGCAGCGAGGAAGCACTAGCGGGAGATTCTGAGCAGTACTTC	CASSEEALAGDSEQYF
TRBV7-2	TRBJ2-2	TRBD2	TGTGCCAGCAGCTCACTAGCGGGAGGGGCCACCGGGGAGCTGTTTTTT	CASSSLAGGATGELFF
TRBV14	TRBJ1-4	TRBD1	TGTGCCAGCAGGGGGACAGTTTATGAAAAACTGTTTTTT	CASRGTVYEKLFF
TRBV9	TRBJ1-5	TRBD1	TGTGCCAGCAGCGTACAGGGGGAAGGTCAGCCCCAGCATTTT	CASSVQGEGQPQHF
TRBV7-3	TRBJ2-3	TRBD2	TGTGCCAGCAGCTTAAAGGCTGTGAGTAGCGGGACAGATACGCAGTATTTT	CASSLKAVSSGTDTQYF
TRBV30	TRBJ2-6	NA	TGTGCCTTTATGACAGACTCTGGGGCCAACGTCCTGACTTTC	CAFMTDSGANVLTF
TRBV28	TRBJ1-4	TRBD1	TGTGCCAGCAGTTTCTTGACAGGGCCGGAAAAACTGTTTTTT	CASSFLTGPEKLFF
TRBV6-5	TRBJ1-5	NA	TGTGCCAGTACGTCCTGGGAGTTTAATCAGCCCCAGCATTTT	CASTSWEFNQPQHF
TRBV11-2	TRBJ1-1	NA	TGTGCCAGCATCCGAACAGGGTCGGACACTGAAGCTTTCTTT	CASIRTGSDTEAFF
TRBV7-9	TRBJ2-1	NA	TGTGCCAGCAGCTCGAGGTCGGTAGAGAGGTACAATGAGCAGTTCTTC	CASSSRSVERYNEQFF
TRBV11-2	TRBJ1-4	TRBD1	TGTGCCAGCAGCCCAGACAGGGATGAAAAACTGTTTTTT	CASSPDRDEKLFF
TRBV7-6	TRBJ1-3	NA	TGTGCCAGCAGCAGGACAGAATCATTTACTGGAAACACCATATATTTT	CASSRTESFTGNTIYF
TRBV21-1	TRBJ1-2	NA	TGTGCCAGCAGCAAATATTCTGGGGGGAGGGCCTATGGCTACACCTTC	CASSKYSGGRAYGYTF
TRBV28	TRBJ2-5	NA	TGTGCCAGCAGTTCCAACCAAGAGACCCAGTACTTC	CASSSNQETQYF
TRBV27	TRBJ1-6	TRBD1	TGTGCCAGCAGTTTATCCCCCACAGGGGGCTATAATTCACCCCTCCACTTT	CASSLSPTGGYNSPLHF